This entry concerns a single T cell receptor beta chain. This clonotype has a single count. What this receptor recognizes is not known. Base-call qualities are not available, and no considerably larger clone is one nucleotide away. One read alone makes for weak evidence. The CDR3 sequence holds 13 residues, the cysteine and phenylalanine included. The sequence is cut down to CDR3 DNA, 39 bases in frame from base 1. From the germline V gene, CDR1 is SNHLY and CDR2 is FYNNEI. Between the V and J ends, shortened by 2 bases and 5 bases respectively, the junction contains 7 bases. RNA was extracted using the RNeasy kit, and roughly 0.5 to 1 microgram was reverse transcribed with random hexamers. The immunoSEQ multiplex PCR assay, which covers 54 Vbeta and 13 Jbeta segments, was used to amplify TCR beta CDR3 regions. PCR amplification bias was corrected by using a synthetic template baseline for primer optimization and computational correction. Turning to the authors' computational methods: Reads were annotated to V, D and J genes according to IMGT and were analyzed with immunoSEQ Analyzer, with only productive sequences retained. To calculate clonality, Shannon entropy was normalized by log2 of the number of productive unique sequences and then subtracted from one. For each patient and control, public and private clones were evaluated among the 100 most prevalent clones. Clones were defined as Susac-specific when absent from the healthy and MS cohorts, from over 950 published viral clones and from other ImmuneACCESS disease sequences. Clones were called with MiXCR by TCRdb after fastp trimmed the public reads at Q25, and only in-frame beta chains were retained. Entries are consolidated by CDR3 protein sequence, retaining the most common genes and DNA. Clone size and V and J calls follow TCRdb, not the original study. The sample includes some 260,000 distinct CDR3 sequences, with roughly 85% observed a single time. Of the sample, approximately 0.11% falls within the top ten clones.

High-throughput TCR beta sequencing profiled peripheral blood CD8+ and CD4+ T cells from healthy donors, Susac syndrome patients and multiple sclerosis patients. Treatment-naive patients with stable or active relapsing-remitting disease fulfilling revised McDonald criteria were used as multiple sclerosis controls. Bulk CD8+ and CD4+ T cells were purified by magnetic negative isolation, whereas CD8+ TEMRA cells were enriched by FACS. Blood was drawn into EDTA tubes, processed within 24 hours, and PBMCs were isolated by density gradient centrifugation. PBMCs destined for TCR sequencing were cryopreserved in liquid nitrogen and later thawed in a 37 °C water bath. Purity of sorted or isolated CD4+, CD8+ and CD8+ TEMRA cells was at least 90%. This specimen comes from a study of CD8 T cells in Susac syndrome (dated by TCRdb to the late 2010s). A note on the overall study: Whether CD8+ T cell activation and differentiation in Susac syndrome was antigen driven was tested using repertoire sequencing. Clonality of the CD8+ T cell repertoire was compared between roughly 13 healthy donors, approximately 14 Susac syndrome patients and some 15 multiple sclerosis patients.

The study at large found these results: The study acknowledged that relatively few individuals were included in the TCR sequencing and HLA analysis.

This receptor was identified in a human donor with multiple sclerosis. Sequenced input: CD8+ T cells from PBMCs. The chain is assembled from TRBV2 and TRBJ2-1; no D gene can be assigned with confidence. CDR3 protein: CASSEWLNNEQFF. The nucleotide sequence reads as follows: TGTGCCAGCAGTGAATGGCTAAACAATGAGCAGTTCTTC.